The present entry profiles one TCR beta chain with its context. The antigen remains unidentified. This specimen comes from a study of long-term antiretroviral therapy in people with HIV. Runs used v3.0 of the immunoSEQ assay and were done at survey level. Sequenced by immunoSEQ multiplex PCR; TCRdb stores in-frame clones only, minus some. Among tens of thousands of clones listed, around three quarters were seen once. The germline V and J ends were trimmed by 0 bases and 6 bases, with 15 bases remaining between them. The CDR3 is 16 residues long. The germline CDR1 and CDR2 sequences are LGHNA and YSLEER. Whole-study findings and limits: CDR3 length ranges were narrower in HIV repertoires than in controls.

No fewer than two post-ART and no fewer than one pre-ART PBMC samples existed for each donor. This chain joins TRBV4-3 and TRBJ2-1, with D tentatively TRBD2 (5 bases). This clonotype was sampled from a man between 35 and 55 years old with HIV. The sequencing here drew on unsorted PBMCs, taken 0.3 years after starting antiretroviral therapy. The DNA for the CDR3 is TGCGCCAGCAGCCAAGAGGATGTGGAGGACGGCAATGAGCAGTTCTTC. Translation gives CASSQEDVEDGNEQFF.